This TCR beta chain was identified during a study of OX40 agonist ivuxolimab in advanced cancers. Study results and limitations: CD8+ T cells (on average) carried more expanded clones than CD4+ T cells. Certain nonresponders additionally had low normalized T-cell clonal expansion.

With respect to this clone: What it binds is not known.

Measured with immunoSEQ multiplex PCR; TCRdb has only the in-frame clones, and not every one. The sample lists around 84,000 clones; 94% were seen once. Germline V gene sequence: CDR1 MNHEY, CDR2 SVGAGI. V lost 2 bases to trimming and J lost 5 bases; unmatched junction nucleotides: 6. The CDR3 has 16 amino acids. The chain carries TRBV6-5 and TRBJ2-2; 9 bases are shared with TRBD2. This sample comprised CD4+ or CD8+ T cells sorted from blood, obtained in a trial of the OX40 agonist ivuxolimab. The source of this sequence is an adult with an advanced solid tumor such as melanoma, head and neck, liver or kidney cancer. CDR3 protein: CASSYALAGNTGELFF. In DNA form, the CDR3 reads TGTGCCAGCAGTTACGCCCTAGCGGGAAATACCGGGGAGCTGTTTTTT.